The rows below give T cell receptor beta chains drawn from one sample of a study of blood T cell repertoires in COVID-19. The protocol was immunoSEQ multiplex PCR, while the TCRdb copy is restricted to in-frame clones and leaves out a portion. The sample has 61,000 or so clones, 65% to 85% seen once. The sample comprised peripheral blood. The receptor set was obtained from a woman aged 70 to 79 with acute or convalescent COVID-19. CDR3s include the opening cysteine and the closing phenylalanine or tryptophan. Fields, in order: clone size, J gene, V gene, D gene, CDR3 DNA, CDR3 protein. The D gene is left open where the match is weak. Clone size is not always given. Where it is, it says once, few, many or a class for expanded clones.

NA TRBJ1-2 TRBV21-1 NA TGTGCCAGAAAAAGGGGGGGCAAGGATGGCTACACCTTC CARKRGGKDGYTF
few TRBJ1-1 TRBV18 NA TGTGCCAGCTCACCGTCGACAATAACGAACACTGAAGCTTTCTTT CASSPSTITNTEAFF
NA TRBJ1-1 TRBV2 NA TGTGCGGACAGCGAGAACACTGAAGCTTTCTTT CADSENTEAFF
NA TRBJ1-1 TRBV11-2 TRBD1 TGTGCCAGCAGCTCGGACAGGGCTACTGAAGCTTTCTTT CASSSDRATEAFF
NA TRBJ2-4 TRBV5-4 TRBD2 TGTGCCAGCAGCTTGGATCGTGCTAGCGGGGGGGGCACGAGGTTC CASSLDRASGGGTRF
NA TRBJ1-2 TRBV5-5 NA TGTGCCAGCAGCTTGACAGTGGACTATGGCTACACCTTC CASSLTVDYGYTF
once TRBJ2-2 TRBV12-5 NA TGTGCTAGTGCCGAGCTCGTCACCGGGGAGCTGTTTTTT CASAELVTGELFF
NA TRBJ2-3 TRBV7-2 TRBD2 TGTGCCAGCAGCTTAGCGGCGCGGGGGGGGTCAGATACGCAGTATTTT CASSLAARGGSDTQYF
NA TRBJ2-2 TRBV7-2 NA TGTGCCAGCAGCTTAAGGACTACCACCACCGGGGAGCTGTTTTTT CASSLRTTTTGELFF
NA TRBJ1-2 TRBV19 TRBD1 TGTGCCAGCACGGGACAGGGGAACTATGGCTACACCTTC CASTGQGNYGYTF
NA TRBJ2-1 TRBV5-1 TRBD2 TGCGCCAGCGGCCGGGAGGGAAGCTCCTACAATGAGCAGTTCTTC CASGREGSSYNEQFF
NA TRBJ1-1 TRBV6-1 NA TGTGCCAGCAGTGGGATGTCATGGAATTCAGTGGAGACCAAGCGGTCTGAAGCTTTCTTT CASSGMSWNSVETKRSEAFF
NA TRBJ1-4 TRBV18 TRBD1 TGTGCCAGCTCACCCGGACAGGGGGCAAGAGAAAAACTGTTTTTT CASSPGQGAREKLFF
NA TRBJ2-5 TRBV19 TRBD2 TGTGCCAGTAGTCCCACACTAGCGGGGGGGCGAGAGACCCAGTACTTC CASSPTLAGGRETQYF
NA TRBJ1-5 TRBV30 NA TGTGCCTGGACTCTGGGGGGGAATCAGCCCCAGCATTTT CAWTLGGNQPQHF
NA TRBJ1-4 TRBV29-1 TRBD1 TGCAGCGTTTTTACGACAGGGGGCGGTGAAAAACTGTTTTTT CSVFTTGGGEKLFF
NA TRBJ2-3 TRBV12-3/TRBV12-4 TRBD1 TGTGCCAGCAGTTGGGACAGTTCAGATACGCAGTATTTT CASSWDSSDTQYF
NA TRBJ2-5 TRBV7-2 TRBD2 TGTGCCAGCAGCCTGACTAGCGGGGGGCCGGGGGAGACCCAGTACTTC CASSLTSGGPGETQYF
NA TRBJ1-1 TRBV6-5 NA TGTGCCAGCAGGGAGCGGGCGGATGAAGCTTTCTTT CASRERADEAFF
NA TRBJ1-2 TRBV12-3/TRBV12-4 TRBD1 TGTGCCAGCAGTTTAATGGACAGGGGGGGCTACACCTTC CASSLMDRGGYTF
NA TRBJ1-3 TRBV30 TRBD1 TGTGCCTGGAGTCCCGGGACAGACTCTGGAAACACCATATATTTT CAWSPGTDSGNTIYF
NA TRBJ2-7 TRBV7-2 NA TGTGCCAGCAGCTTTGGTCGGTCCTACGAGCAGTACTTC CASSFGRSYEQYF
NA TRBJ2-3 TRBV28 NA TGTGCCAGCAGCGGGGATTCTAGCACAGATACGCAGTATTTT CASSGDSSTDTQYF
NA TRBJ2-4 TRBV6-6 TRBD1 TGTGCCAGCAGTCACAGGGGACATATAGCCAAAAACATTCAGTACTTC CASSHRGHIAKNIQYF
NA TRBJ2-5 TRBV11-3 NA TGTGCCAGCAGCTTTGGGGGGGCAGAGACCCAGTACTTC CASSFGGAETQYF
NA TRBJ2-3 TRBV30 TRBD2 TGTGCCTGGAGCGCCCCGGGGGGGTGTACAGATACGCAGTATTTT CAWSAPGGCTDTQYF
few TRBJ1-6 TRBV5-6 TRBD1 TGTGCCAGCAGCGTCGACAGGGGGAATAATTCACCCCTCCACTTT CASSVDRGNNSPLHF
NA TRBJ1-6 TRBV12-5 TRBD1 TGTGCTAGTGGTTTGGGATCAACAGGGGTTAATTCACCCCTCCACTTT CASGLGSTGVNSPLHF
few TRBJ1-2 TRBV18 NA TGTGCCAGCTCACCAACAGTCACAGGGAGTAACTATGGCTACACCTTC CASSPTVTGSNYGYTF
NA TRBJ1-2 TRBV14 NA TGTGCCAGCAGTGGGCACCAGACCTATGGCTACACCTTC CASSGHQTYGYTF
NA TRBJ1-1 TRBV11-2 NA TGTGCCAGCAGCTCCTCCATAGACACTGAAGCTTTCTTT CASSSSIDTEAFF
few TRBJ2-5 TRBV4-3 NA TGCGCCAGCAGCCAAGATTTGGCAGGGGCCTCCCAAGAGACCCAGTACTTC CASSQDLAGASQETQYF
NA TRBJ1-5 TRBV3-1/TRBV3-2 TRBD1 TGTGCCAGCAGCCACGGGACAGCCCAGAATCAGCCCCAGCATTTT CASSHGTAQNQPQHF
NA TRBJ2-7 TRBV6-5 NA TGTGCCAGCAGGAGATCCTACGAGCAGTACTTC CASRRSYEQYF
NA TRBJ2-3 TRBV4-1 NA TGCGCCAGCAGCCAAGAGGCTAGCGGCACAGATACGCAGTATTTT CASSQEASGTDTQYF
NA TRBJ2-3 TRBV7-2 TRBD2 TGTGCCAGCAGCTTAGGGGCTAGCGGGGGCCGGGATACGCAGTATTTT CASSLGASGGRDTQYF
NA TRBJ2-3 TRBV7-2 NA TGTGCCAGCAGCTTAGGCGAGGGCACAGATACGCAGTATTTT CASSLGEGTDTQYF
NA TRBJ1-6 TRBV28 NA TGTGCCAGCTTAGAGGGAACAGAGAAGGATTCACCCCTCCACTTT CASLEGTEKDSPLHF
NA TRBJ2-7 TRBV6-1 NA TGTGCCAGCAGTGAGAGGACTCTTTGGGGCTACGAGCAGTACTTC CASSERTLWGYEQYF
NA TRBJ2-7 TRBV2 NA TGTGCCAGCAGACTCCTAGCCTACGAGCAGTACTTC CASRLLAYEQYF
NA TRBJ2-3 TRBV29-1 NA TGCAGCGTTGGCCGAGACTTCAGCACAGATACGCAGTATTTT CSVGRDFSTDTQYF
once TRBJ1-2 TRBV18 TRBD1 TGTGCCAGCTCACCGCCCGGACAGGTACCGTATGGCTACACCTTC CASSPPGQVPYGYTF
once TRBJ2-3 TRBV6-5 TRBD2 TGTGCCAGCAGTTACTCGAGCGGGGGCGGTACGGGTACGCAGTATTTT CASSYSSGGGTGTQYF
NA TRBJ2-7 TRBV5-6 NA TGTGCCAGCAGCTCAGGACAGTACAACTACGAGCAGTACTTC CASSSGQYNYEQYF
NA TRBJ1-5 TRBV27 NA TGTGCCAGCAGTTTGGGTGGGTTCGGGCAGCCCCAGCATTTT CASSLGGFGQPQHF
NA TRBJ2-7 TRBV28 TRBD1 TGTGCCAGCCTCGGACAGGGCAAATACGAGCAGTACTTC CASLGQGKYEQYF
NA TRBJ1-3 TRBV5-1 NA TGCGCCAGCAGCGAGGGGGACTCTGGAAACACCATATATTTT CASSEGDSGNTIYF
NA TRBJ1-1 TRBV6-5 TRBD1 TGTGCCACCCGGGACAGAAAGGGGGTATACGCTGAAGCTTTCTTT CATRDRKGVYAEAFF
once TRBJ2-1 TRBV12-3/TRBV12-4 NA TGTGCCAGCAGCACCTACAATGAGCAGTTCTTC CASSTYNEQFF
NA TRBJ1-2 TRBV4-3 TRBD1 TGCGCCAGCAGCCAAGACCCGGGGACAGGGGGTTCTGGCTACACCTTC CASSQDPGTGGSGYTF
NA TRBJ2-2 TRBV5-3 NA TGTGCCAGAAGCGGGCGACTATTACTTACCGGGGAGCTGTTTTTT CARSGRLLLTGELFF
NA TRBJ2-1 TRBV6-1 NA TGTGCCAGCAGTGATTGGCAGGGTCCCTACAATGAGCAGTTCTTC CASSDWQGPYNEQFF
few TRBJ2-2 TRBV24-1 NA TGTGCCACCAGTGACCCCGGGAAGGGGAACACCGGGGAGCTGTTTTTT CATSDPGKGNTGELFF
once TRBJ2-1 TRBV7-2 NA TGTGCCAGCAGCTTAGGTACAGGCTACAATGAGCAGTTCTTC CASSLGTGYNEQFF
NA TRBJ1-1 TRBV6-5 TRBD1 TGTGCCAGCAGTTACGGGACAGGGAACACTGAAGCTTTCTTT CASSYGTGNTEAFF